This T cell receptor (beta chain) came from a study of T cell changes during pregnancy in multiple sclerosis (dated by TCRdb to between 2019 and 2020). In terms of the full investigation: In women with multiple sclerosis, the researchers looked at how the T cell repertoire shifted as pregnancy progressed.

The sample holds a few counts of this clone. Its antigen is currently not known. No base quality information exists; no much larger clone differs at one position. Receptor amplification or capture employed the immunoSEQ multiplex PCR assay. TCRdb holds this immuneACCESS table with in-frame rearrangements only. Some clones are missing; in checked studies, unresolved V genes explain under half, and the rest has no known cause. In this sample the table shows more than 90,000 clones, 91% of which occur a single time. Clones ranked in the top ten supply 3.1% of the sample. The germline V gene sets CDR1 to SGHRS and CDR2 to YFSETQ. V loses 3 bases at its end and J loses 5 bases; junction bases beyond the gene matches: 4. From the cysteine up to the phenylalanine, the CDR3 has a length of 14 residues. This entry keeps only the CDR3 DNA: 42 bases, framed from base 1.

The sample in question was peripheral blood, obtained in the second trimester of pregnancy. This sequence originates from a female donor with multiple sclerosis, enrolled in a pregnancy study. The chain joins TRBV5-1 to TRBJ1-4, with 7 central nucleotides matching TRBD1. The DNA is as follows: TGCGCCAGCAGCTCCGGGACAGACAATGAAAAACTGTTTTTT. Translated, it reads CASSSGTDNEKLFF. Full variable domain (CDR3 extended with the reference TRBV5-1 and TRBJ1-4 proteins): KAGVTQTPRYLIKTRGQQVTLSCSPISGHRSVSWYQQTPGQGLQFLFEYFSETQRNKGNFPGRFSGRQFSNSRSEMNVSTLELGDSALYLCASSSGTDNEKLFFGSGTQLSVL.